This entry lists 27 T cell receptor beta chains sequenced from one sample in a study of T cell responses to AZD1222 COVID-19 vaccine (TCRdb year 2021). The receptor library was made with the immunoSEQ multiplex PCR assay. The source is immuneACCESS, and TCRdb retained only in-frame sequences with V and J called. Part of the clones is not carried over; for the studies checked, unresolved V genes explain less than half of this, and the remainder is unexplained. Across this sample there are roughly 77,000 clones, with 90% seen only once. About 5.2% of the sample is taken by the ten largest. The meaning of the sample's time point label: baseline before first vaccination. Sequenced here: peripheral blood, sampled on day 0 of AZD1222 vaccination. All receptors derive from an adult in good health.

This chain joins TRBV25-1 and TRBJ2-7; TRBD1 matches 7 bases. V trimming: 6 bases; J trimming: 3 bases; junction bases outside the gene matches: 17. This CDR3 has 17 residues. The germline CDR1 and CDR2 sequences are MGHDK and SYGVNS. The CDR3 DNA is TGTGCCAGCAGGGACAGGTCCCGACAATCCGGTAGCTACGAGCAGTACTTC. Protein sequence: CASRDRSRQSGSYEQYF.

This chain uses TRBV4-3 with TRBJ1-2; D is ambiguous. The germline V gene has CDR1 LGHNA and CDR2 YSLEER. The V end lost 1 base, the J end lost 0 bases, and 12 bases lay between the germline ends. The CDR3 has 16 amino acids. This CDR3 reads CASSQGLGPSNYGYTF. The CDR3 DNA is TGCGCCAGCAGCCAAGGACTAGGACCTTCTAACTATGGCTACACCTTC.

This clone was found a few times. The chain's CDR3 is CASSSQGGGELFF. Written as DNA, the CDR3 is TGTGCCAGCAGTAGCCAGGGGGGCGGGGAGCTGTTTTTT. V gene TRBV12-3 or TRBV12-4 combines with J gene TRBJ2-2; D perhaps matches TRBD1 (7 bases). The CDR3 consists of 13 residues. The V end was cut by 5 bases, the J end by 7 bases, with 11 bases between.

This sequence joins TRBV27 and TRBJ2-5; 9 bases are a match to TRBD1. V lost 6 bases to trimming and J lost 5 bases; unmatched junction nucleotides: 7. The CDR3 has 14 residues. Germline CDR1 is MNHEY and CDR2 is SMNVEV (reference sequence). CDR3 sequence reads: CASSPGQGRETQYF. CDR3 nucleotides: TGTGCCAGCAGCCCGGGACAGGGAAGGGAGACCCAGTACTTC.

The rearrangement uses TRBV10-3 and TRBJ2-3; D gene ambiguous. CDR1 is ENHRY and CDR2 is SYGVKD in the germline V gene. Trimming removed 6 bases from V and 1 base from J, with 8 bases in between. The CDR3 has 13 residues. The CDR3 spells CAIRAAGTDTQYF. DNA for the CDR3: TGTGCCATCAGGGCGGCGGGCACAGATACGCAGTATTTT.

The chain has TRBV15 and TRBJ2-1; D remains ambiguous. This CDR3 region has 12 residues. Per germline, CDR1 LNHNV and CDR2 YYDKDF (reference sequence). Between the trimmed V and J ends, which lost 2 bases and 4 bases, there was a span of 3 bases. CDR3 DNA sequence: TGTGCCACCAGCAGACATTACAATGAGCAGTTCTTC. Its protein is CATSRHYNEQFF.

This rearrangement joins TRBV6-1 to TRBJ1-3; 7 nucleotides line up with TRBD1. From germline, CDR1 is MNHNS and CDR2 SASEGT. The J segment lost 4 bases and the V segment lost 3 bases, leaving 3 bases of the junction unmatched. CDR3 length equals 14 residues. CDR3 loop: CASSDRGKGNTIYF. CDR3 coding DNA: TGTGCCAGCAGTGACAGGGGGAAAGGAAACACCATATATTTT.

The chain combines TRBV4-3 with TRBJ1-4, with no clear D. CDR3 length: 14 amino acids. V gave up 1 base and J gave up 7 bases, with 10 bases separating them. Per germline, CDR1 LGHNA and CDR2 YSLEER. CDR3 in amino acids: CASSQGPNIEKLFF. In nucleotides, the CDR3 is TGCGCCAGCAGCCAAGGTCCCAATATTGAAAAACTGTTTTTT.

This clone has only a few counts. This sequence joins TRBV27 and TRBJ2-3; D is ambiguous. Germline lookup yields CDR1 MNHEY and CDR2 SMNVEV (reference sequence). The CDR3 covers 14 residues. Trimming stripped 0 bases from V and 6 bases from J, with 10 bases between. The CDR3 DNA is TGTGCCAGCAGTTTATCCACTCCCTCGGATACGCAGTATTTT. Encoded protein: CASSLSTPSDTQYF.

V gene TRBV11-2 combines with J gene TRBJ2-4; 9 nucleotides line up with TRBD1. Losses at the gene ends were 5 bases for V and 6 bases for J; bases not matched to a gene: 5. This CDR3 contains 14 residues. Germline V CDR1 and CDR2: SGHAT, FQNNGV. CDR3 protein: CASSPWTGANIQYF. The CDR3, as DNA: TGTGCCAGCAGCCCCTGGACAGGGGCAAACATTCAGTACTTC.

In DNA, the CDR3 is TGCGCCAGCAGCCAAGATCGGCAAACCTACAATGAGCAGTTCTTC. Its translation is CASSQDRQTYNEQFF. The V gene is TRBV4-1, the J gene TRBJ2-1; D remains ambiguous. V was cut by 0 bases and J by 2 bases, with 8 bases left in between. Germline V gene data show CDR1 as MGHRA and CDR2 as YSYEKL. This CDR3 has 15 amino acids.

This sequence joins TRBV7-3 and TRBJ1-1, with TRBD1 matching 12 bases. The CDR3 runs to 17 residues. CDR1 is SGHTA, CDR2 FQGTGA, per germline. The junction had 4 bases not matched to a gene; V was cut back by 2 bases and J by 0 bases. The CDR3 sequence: CASSLEGQGALNTEAFF. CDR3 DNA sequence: TGTGCCAGCAGCTTAGAGGGACAGGGGGCTCTGAACACTGAAGCTTTCTTT.

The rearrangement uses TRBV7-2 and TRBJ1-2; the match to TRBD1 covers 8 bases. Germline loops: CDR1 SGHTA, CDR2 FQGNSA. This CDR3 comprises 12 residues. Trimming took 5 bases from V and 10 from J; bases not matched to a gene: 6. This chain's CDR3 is CASSRDRLDYTF. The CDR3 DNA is TGTGCCAGCAGCCGGGACAGGTTGGACTACACCTTC.

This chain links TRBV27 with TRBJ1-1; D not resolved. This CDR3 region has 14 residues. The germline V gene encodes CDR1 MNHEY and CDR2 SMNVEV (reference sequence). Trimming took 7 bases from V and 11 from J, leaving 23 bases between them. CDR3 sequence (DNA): TGTGCCAGCAATGACTCCGGGCGTGGTGGAGAGGCTTTCTTT. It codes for CASNDSGRGGEAFF.

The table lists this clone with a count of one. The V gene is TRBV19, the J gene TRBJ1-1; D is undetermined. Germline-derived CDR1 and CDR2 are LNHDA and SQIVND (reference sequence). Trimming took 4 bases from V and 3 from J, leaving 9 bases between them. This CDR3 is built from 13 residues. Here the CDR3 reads CASSNRYDTEAFF. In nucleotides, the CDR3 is TGTGCCAGTAGTAATAGGTACGACACTGAAGCTTTCTTT.

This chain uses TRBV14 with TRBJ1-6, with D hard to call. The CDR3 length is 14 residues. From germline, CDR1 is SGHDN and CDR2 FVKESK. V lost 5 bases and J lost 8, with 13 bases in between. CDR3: CASSDGSMYSPLHF. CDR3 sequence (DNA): TGTGCCAGCAGCGACGGCAGTATGTATTCACCCCTCCACTTT.

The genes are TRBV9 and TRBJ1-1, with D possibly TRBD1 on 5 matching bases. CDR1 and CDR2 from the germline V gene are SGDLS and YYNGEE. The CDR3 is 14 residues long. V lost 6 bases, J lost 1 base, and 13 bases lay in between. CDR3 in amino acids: CASKEGLANTEAFF. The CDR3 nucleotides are TGTGCCAGCAAGGAGGGGTTGGCGAACACTGAAGCTTTCTTT.

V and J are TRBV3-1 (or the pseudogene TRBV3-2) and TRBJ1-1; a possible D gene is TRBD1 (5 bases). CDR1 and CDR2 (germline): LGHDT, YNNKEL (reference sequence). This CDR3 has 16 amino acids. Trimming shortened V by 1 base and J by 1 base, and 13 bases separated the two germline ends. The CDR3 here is CASSQVKGQGNTEAFF. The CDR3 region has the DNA TGTGCCAGCAGCCAAGTTAAAGGGCAGGGGAACACTGAAGCTTTCTTT.

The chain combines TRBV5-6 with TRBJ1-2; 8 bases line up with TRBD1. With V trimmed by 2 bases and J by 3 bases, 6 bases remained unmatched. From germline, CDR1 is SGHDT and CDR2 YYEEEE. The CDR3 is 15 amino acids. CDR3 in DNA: TGTGCCAGCAGCTTAGTAACAGGGGGGCACTATGGCTACACCTTC. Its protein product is CASSLVTGGHYGYTF. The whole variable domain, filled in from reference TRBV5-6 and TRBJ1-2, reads DAGVTQSPTHLIKTRGQQVTLRCSPKSGHDTVSWYQQALGQGPQFIFQYYEEEERQRGNFPDRFSGHQFPNYSSELNVNALLLGDSALYLCASSLVTGGHYGYTFGSGTRLTVV.

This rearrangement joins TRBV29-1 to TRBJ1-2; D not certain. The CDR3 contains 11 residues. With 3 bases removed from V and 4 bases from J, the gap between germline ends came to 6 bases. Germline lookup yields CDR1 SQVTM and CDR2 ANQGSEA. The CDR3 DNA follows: TGCAGCGTTGACAGATCCTATGGCTACACCTTC. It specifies CSVDRSYGYTF.

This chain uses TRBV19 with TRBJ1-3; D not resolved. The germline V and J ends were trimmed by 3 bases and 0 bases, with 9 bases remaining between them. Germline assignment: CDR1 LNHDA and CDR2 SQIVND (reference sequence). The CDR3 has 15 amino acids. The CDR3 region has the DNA TGTGCCAGTAGTATCTTGCCCGACTCTGGAAACACCATATATTTT. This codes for CASSILPDSGNTIYF.

The CDR3 DNA is TGTGCCAGCAGACAGACCGGGACAGGAAACTACGAGCAGTACTTC. Protein sequence: CASRQTGTGNYEQYF. The genes are TRBV5-6 and TRBJ2-7, with 8 bases fitting TRBD1. Germline-derived CDR1 and CDR2 are SGHDT and YYEEEE. The CDR3 consists of 15 residues. V lost 5 bases to trimming and J lost 3 bases; unmatched junction nucleotides: 10.

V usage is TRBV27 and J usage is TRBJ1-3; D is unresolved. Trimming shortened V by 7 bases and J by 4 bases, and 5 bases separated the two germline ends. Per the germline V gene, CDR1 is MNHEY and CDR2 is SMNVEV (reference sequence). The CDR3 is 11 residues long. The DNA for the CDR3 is TGTGCCAGCACGAACGGAAACACCATATATTTT. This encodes CASTNGNTIYF.

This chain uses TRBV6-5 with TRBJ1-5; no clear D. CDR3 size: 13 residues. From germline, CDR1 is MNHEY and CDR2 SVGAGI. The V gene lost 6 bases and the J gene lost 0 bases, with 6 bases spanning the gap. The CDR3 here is CASRAYSNQPQHF. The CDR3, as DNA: TGTGCCAGCAGGGCGTATAGCAATCAGCCCCAGCATTTT.

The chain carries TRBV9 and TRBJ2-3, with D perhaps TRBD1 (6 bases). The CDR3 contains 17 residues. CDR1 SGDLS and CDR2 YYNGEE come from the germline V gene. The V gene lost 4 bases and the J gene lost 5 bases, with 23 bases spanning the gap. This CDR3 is CASSSDRDTITRDTQYF. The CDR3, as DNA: TGTGCCAGCAGCTCTGACCGGGACACCATAACGAGAGATACGCAGTATTTT.

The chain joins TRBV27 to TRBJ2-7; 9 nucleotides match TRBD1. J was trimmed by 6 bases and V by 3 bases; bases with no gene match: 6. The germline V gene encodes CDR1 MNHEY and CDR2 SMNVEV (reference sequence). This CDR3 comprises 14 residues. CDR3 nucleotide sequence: TGTGCCAGCAGTTTGGACAGGGGAGGACGCGAGCAGTACTTC. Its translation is CASSLDRGGREQYF.

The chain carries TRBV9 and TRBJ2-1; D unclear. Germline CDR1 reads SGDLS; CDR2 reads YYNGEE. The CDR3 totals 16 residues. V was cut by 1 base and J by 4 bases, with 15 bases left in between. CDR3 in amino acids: CASSVPWADTYNEQFF. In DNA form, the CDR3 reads TGTGCCAGCAGCGTACCGTGGGCTGACACTTACAATGAGCAGTTCTTC.